A selection of T cell receptor beta chains follows, all from one sample in a study of blood T cells in healthy people across ages. TCRdb re-derived calls from the 5' RACE reads in MiXCR, one entry per CDR3 protein. The sample contains around 710,000 distinct CDR3 sequences, approximately 43% of which appear only once. The source material was blood. The receptors stem from an older woman in good health. The CDR3 runs from the conserved cysteine through the conserved F or W. Fields, in order: J gene, V gene, CDR3 protein.

J: TRBJ2-5
V: TRBV7-2
CDR3: CVSSPIGAGDQETQYF

J: TRBJ1-2
V: TRBV15
CDR3: CATNREMGGQNYGYTF

J: TRBJ2-1
V: TRBV20-1
CDR3: CSASPEGTNEQFF

J: TRBJ2-3
V: TRBV6-1
CDR3: CATTKGYTDTQYF

J: TRBJ2-1
V: TRBV5-1
CDR3: CASSFRTGGSYNEQFF

J: TRBJ2-7
V: TRBV12-3/TRBV12-4
CDR3: CASSFGQAVEGEQYF

J: TRBJ2-3
V: TRBV4-2
CDR3: CASSQDRLSGTDTQYF

J: TRBJ1-1
V: TRBV29-1
CDR3: CSVTVSGGTEAFF

J: TRBJ2-3
V: TRBV6-2/TRBV6-3
CDR3: CASLGRTSTDTQYF

J: TRBJ1-2
V: TRBV9
CDR3: CASSPLGAGTYGYTF

J: TRBJ2-3
V: TRBV10-3
CDR3: CAIRLALNTDTQYF

J: TRBJ2-3
V: TRBV2
CDR3: CASSEEANTDTQYF

J: TRBJ2-7
V: TRBV4-3
CDR3: CADPRDRGSNEQYF

J: TRBJ2-1
V: TRBV12-3/TRBV12-4
CDR3: CASSSTGGTYNEQFF

J: TRBJ1-1
V: TRBV5-1
CDR3: CASSLGIDPEAFF

J: TRBJ2-5
V: TRBV7-3
CDR3: CASSLAGTSGDEQYF

J: TRBJ1-5
V: TRBV7-3
CDR3: CASSSHQGQPQHF

J: TRBJ2-5
V: TRBV9
CDR3: CASSSSIDRGETQYF

J: TRBJ1-2
V: TRBV29-1
CDR3: CSVLRGLGGYTF

J: TRBJ2-4
V: TRBV12-3/TRBV12-4
CDR3: CASSPPGQRAKNIQYF

J: TRBJ2-1
V: TRBV12-5
CDR3: CASGLRMNEQFF

J: TRBJ1-5
V: TRBV5-1
CDR3: CASSLLGPNQPQHF

J: TRBJ2-7
V: TRBV3-1
CDR3: CASSQRQGDYFTYEQYF

J: TRBJ1-5
V: TRBV6-2/TRBV6-3
CDR3: CASSYAGGSQPQHF

J: TRBJ2-3
V: TRBV11-2
CDR3: CASCRSGRAGDTQYF

J: TRBJ2-7
V: TRBV3-1
CDR3: CASSQTGAPYEQYF

J: TRBJ2-5
V: TRBV5-1
CDR3: CASSLAGLAGGGQETQYF

J: TRBJ1-2
V: TRBV5-1
CDR3: CASSFNTGDYGYTF

J: TRBJ2-2
V: TRBV28
CDR3: CASSAAEGVDRAGELFF